This T cell receptor (beta chain) was identified during a study of PD-1 blockade in classical Hodgkin lymphoma. Study-wide context: Each patient was given nivolumab 3 mg/kg through a vein every 2 weeks.

The method was immunoSEQ multiplex PCR; TCRdb's version includes in-frame clones alone and lacks a portion of them. This sample has 60,000 or so clones, with 90% found just once. The CDR3 has 15 amino acids. From germline, CDR1 is MNHNY and CDR2 SVGAGI (reference sequence). In the case of this clone: Sequence at one end of the junction differs from germline and may be a read error.

Exposure to brentuximab vedotin varied, and each patient had relapsed following autologous stem cell transplantation. Source: peripheral blood mononuclear cells (PBMCs), taken at baseline. This sequence was found in a human donor with classical Hodgkin lymphoma. The chain employs TRBV6-6 and TRBJ2-3; TRBD1 matches 7 bases. The CDR3 DNA reads TGTGCAACACTCCATCCCAGGGGGACCACAGATACGCAGTTTTTT. Its translation is CATLHPRGTTDTQFF.